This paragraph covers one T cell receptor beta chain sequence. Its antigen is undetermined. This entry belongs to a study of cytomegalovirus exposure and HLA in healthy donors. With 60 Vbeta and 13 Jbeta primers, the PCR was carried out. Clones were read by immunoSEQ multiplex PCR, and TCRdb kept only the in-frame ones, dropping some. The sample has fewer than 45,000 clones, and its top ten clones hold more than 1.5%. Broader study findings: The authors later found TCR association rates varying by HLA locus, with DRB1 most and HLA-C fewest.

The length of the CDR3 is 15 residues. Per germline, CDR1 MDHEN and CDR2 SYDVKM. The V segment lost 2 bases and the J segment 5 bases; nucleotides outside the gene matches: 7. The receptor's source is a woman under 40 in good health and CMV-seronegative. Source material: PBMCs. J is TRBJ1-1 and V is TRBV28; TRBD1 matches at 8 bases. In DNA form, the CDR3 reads TGTGCCAGCAGTTTACCTAGGACAGGGAAGACTGAAGCTTTCTTT. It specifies CASSLPRTGKTEAFF.